This TCR beta chain was found in a study of shared clonotypes between healthy human individuals. Data came from immunoSEQ multiplex PCR; TCRdb stores just in-frame clones and leaves some out. The profile shows hundreds of thousands of clones, about three quarters of them singletons. Germline CDR1 reads SGHRS; CDR2 reads YFSETQ. This CDR3 region has 14 residues. Trimming stripped 1 base from V and 5 bases from J, with 10 bases between. The count of this clone is one. The clonotype originates from a woman aged 25-40 years in good health. The sequencing input was memory CD4+ T cells sorted from blood. As for subset: CD45RA-negative fraction. The chain carries TRBV5-1 and TRBJ2-4; no reliable D call. The DNA of the CDR3 is TGCGCCAGCAGCTTGATCGGAAATGAAAACATTCAGTACTTC. It translates to CASSLIGNENIQYF.